These 18 T cell receptor beta chains were sequenced from one sample in a study of regulatory T cells in long-lasting Graves disease. Library construction for TCR beta used iRepertoire HTBI primers and Arm-PCR of CDR3 regions. From the multiplex PCR reads, TCRdb called clonotypes with MiXCR, one entry per CDR3 protein. Of some 440,000 distinct CDR3 sequences in the sample, less than 25% were seen once. Time point reported: persistent/refractory GD, antithyroid drugs over 5 years with positive TRAb. PBMC-extracted RNA yielded the TCR library. The specimen comprised peripheral blood mononuclear cells (PBMCs), sampled when the disease was refractory, from a patient treated with antithyroid drugs. These receptors came from a female donor with Graves disease.

The chain has TRBV28 and TRBJ2-5; D may be TRBD1 (5 bases). V shed 4 bases and J shed 7 bases, with 25 bases lying between them. The CDR3 runs 17 residues. Germline loops: CDR1 MDHEN, CDR2 SYDVKM. The CDR3 nucleotides read TGTGCCAGCAGTTCATCAGGGTGGGGTGCCCCATTGGGGACCCAGTACTTC. It translates to CASSSSGWGAPLGTQYF.

This clonotype showed up many times. This chain connects TRBV5-8 to TRBJ2-7; 8 nucleotides align to TRBD1. The V segment lost 3 bases and the J segment 6 bases; nucleotides outside the gene matches: 8. Germline assignment: CDR1 SGHTS and CDR2 YDEGEE. The CDR3 is 14 residues long. CDR3 region: CASSSGTGTGEQYF. In DNA, the CDR3 is TGTGCCAGCAGCTCCGGGACAGGAACCGGCGAGCAGTACTTC. Full variable domain (outside the CDR3, taken from reference TRBV5-8 and TRBJ2-7): EAGVTQSPTHLIKTRGQQATLRCSPISGHTSVYWYQQALGLGLQFLLWYDEGEERNRGNFPPRFSGRQFPNYSSELNVNALELEDSALYLCASSSGTGTGEQYFGPGTRLTVT.

The CDR3 reads CASSSNEGTGDTGELFF. The DNA for the CDR3 is TGTGCCAGCAGCTCAAACGAAGGGACAGGCGACACCGGGGAGCTGTTTTTT. The chain has TRBV7-9 and TRBJ2-2; TRBD1 aligns across 8 bases. Germline V gene sequence: CDR1 SEHNR, CDR2 FQNEAQ (reference sequence). Germline trimming cut 4 bases from V and 3 bases from J; bases unmatched to any gene: 10. The CDR3 runs 17 residues.

This clonotype was picked up many times. V usage is TRBV6-2 or TRBV6-3 and J usage is TRBJ2-7, with 8 bases lining up with TRBD1. The CDR3 runs to 15 residues. The V segment lost 6 bases and the J segment 3 bases; nucleotides outside the gene matches: 10. CDR1 MNHEY and CDR2 SVGEGT come from the germline V gene. Written as DNA, the CDR3 is TGTGCCAGCAGGGACGCCGGGACAGGTTTCTACGAGCAGTACTTC. It translates to CASRDAGTGFYEQYF.

Of note for this clonotype: Its ends do not fully match the called genes, so a read error is possible. The J gene is TRBJ2-4, the V gene TRBV20-1; maybe TRBD2 (6 bases). The V gene's germline CDR1 is DFQATT and CDR2 SNEGSKA (reference sequence). CDR3 length: 14 residues. The DNA of the CDR3 is TGCAGTACTAGGCCACTAGCAAGCTGGAACATTCAGTACTTC. Amino acid sequence: CSTRPLASWNIQYF.

This clonotype was counted ten times or more. This sequence joins TRBV28 and TRBJ2-5; D is possibly TRBD1 (6 bases). CDR3 length: 16 amino acids. Germline V gene lookup returns CDR1 MDHEN and CDR2 SYDVKM. V lost 5 bases and J 2 bases, leaving 18 bases between the germline ends. The CDR3 here is CASSPTARTAQETQYF. The CDR3 nucleotides read TGTGCCAGCAGTCCCACAGCTCGGACAGCTCAAGAGACCCAGTACTTC.

This clonotype appeared many times. This sequence joins TRBV27 and TRBJ2-2; D is possibly TRBD2 (5 bases). Trimming left V 0 bases short and J 0 bases short, with 8 bases between. CDR1 is MNHEY and CDR2 is SMNVEV in the germline V gene (reference sequence). The CDR3 covers 16 residues. The CDR3 region has the DNA TGTGCCAGCAGTTTATCGATACTAGCGAACACCGGGGAGCTGTTTTTT. This gives the protein CASSLSILANTGELFF.

The chain employs TRBV7-9 and TRBJ2-7; D might be TRBD1 (5 bases). Germline assignment: CDR1 SEHNR and CDR2 FQNEAQ (reference sequence). V lost 5 bases and J lost 6, with 20 bases in between. The CDR3 covers 15 residues. The CDR3 nucleotides are TGTGCCAGCAGCCCCGCCGCTCAGGGTTTTCTCGAGCAGTACTTC. It yields the protein CASSPAAQGFLEQYF.

This clonotype was observed many times. J is TRBJ1-3 and V is TRBV6-2 or TRBV6-3, with 7 bases lining up with TRBD1. The junction had 2 bases not matched to a gene; V was cut back by 2 bases and J by 4 bases. The CDR3 consists of 14 residues. Per the germline V gene, CDR1 is MNHEY and CDR2 is SVGEGT. The CDR3 is CASSYGDRGNTIYF. The CDR3 region has the DNA TGTGCCAGCAGTTACGGGGACAGAGGAAACACCATATATTTT.

V and J are TRBV7-6 and TRBJ2-5; D remains unclear. Germline values: CDR1 SGHVS, CDR2 FNYEAQ. The CDR3 is made up of 13 amino acids. Trimming cost V 5 bases and J 4 bases, with 11 bases left between them. CDR3 nucleotides: TGTGCCAGCAGCAAAAGCATTGGAGAGACCCAGTACTTC. Its translation is CASSKSIGETQYF. Full variable domain (missing parts from reference TRBV7-6 and TRBJ2-5): GAGVSQSPRYKVTKRGQDVALRCDPISGHVSLYWYRQALGQGPEFLTYFNYEAQQDKSGLPNDRFSAERPEGSISTLTIQRTEQRDSAMYRCASSKSIGETQYFGPGTRLLVL.

The table lists this clonotype with a few counts. The rearrangement uses TRBV9 and TRBJ1-2; D gene ambiguous. The CDR3 totals 14 residues. Germline V gene sequence: CDR1 SGDLS, CDR2 YYNGEE. With 0 bases removed from V and 6 bases from J, the gap between germline ends came to 12 bases. CDR3 DNA sequence: TGTGCCAGCAGCGTAGATGGTCCCGAGGATGGCTACACCTTC. Translation gives CASSVDGPEDGYTF. Supplemented by reference TRBV9 and TRBJ1-2, the full variable domain reads DSGVTQTPKHLITATGQRVTLRCSPRSGDLSVYWYQQSLDQGLQFLIQYYNGEERAKGNILERFSAQQFPDLHSELNLSSLELGDSALYFCASSVDGPEDGYTFGSGTRLTVV.

In this sample, this clonotype turned up many times. This chain uses TRBV20-1 with TRBJ1-5; 9 positions agree with TRBD1. The length of the CDR3 is 14 residues. From germline, CDR1 is DFQATT and CDR2 SNEGSKA (reference sequence). The trim removed 3 bases at V and 6 bases at J, leaving 6 bases unmatched. Here the CDR3 DNA reads TGCAGTGCTAGGCAACAGGGGGCAGCTCAGCCCCAGCATTTT. It specifies CSARQQGAAQPQHF.

Regarding this clonotype: This may stem from a read error, because a much larger clone lies one nucleotide away. The CDR3 loop is CASSSIIQPQRF. CDR3 coding DNA: TGTGCCAGCAGTTCTATCATCCAGCCCCAGCGTTTT. The chain is built from TRBV28 and TRBJ1-5; D remains unclear. The CDR3 has 12 residues. CDR1 and CDR2 from the germline V gene are MDHEN and SYDVKM.

The chain recombines TRBV6-1 with TRBJ2-4; TRBD1 is a possible D gene (6 bases). Germline lookup yields CDR1 MNHNS and CDR2 SASEGT. The ends were cut back, 6 bases at V and 0 bases at J, with 18 bases in the middle. The CDR3 runs 17 residues. CDR3 in amino acids: CASSNYGTPKAKNIQYF. The CDR3 DNA reads TGTGCCAGCAGCAACTACGGGACACCCAAAGCCAAAAACATTCAGTACTTC.

This clonotype rates as medium-sized. This chain links TRBV6-5 with TRBJ1-2; D ambiguous. V was pared by 4 bases and J by 2 bases, with 2 bases between. This CDR3 has 11 amino acids. The V gene's germline CDR1 is MNHEY and CDR2 SVGAGI. The CDR3 here is CASSSNYGYTF. The CDR3, as DNA: TGTGCCAGCAGTTCCAACTATGGCTACACCTTC.

The rearrangement uses TRBV7-9 and TRBJ1-4; 8 bases are a match to TRBD1. Unmatched junction bases numbered 4, after V lost 2 bases and J lost 5 bases. Germline lookup yields CDR1 SEHNR and CDR2 FQNEAQ (reference sequence). The CDR3 has 15 amino acids. As DNA, the CDR3 is TGTGCCAGCAGCTTATTGACAGGGGAAAATGAAAAACTGTTTTTT. Its protein is CASSLLTGENEKLFF.

The genes are TRBV9 and TRBJ2-7; TRBD1 agrees at 9 bases. The V gene's germline CDR1 is SGDLS and CDR2 YYNGEE. V was clipped by 3 bases and J by 2 bases; unmatched bases: 6. The length of the CDR3 is 15 residues. The CDR3 bases are TGTGCCAGCAGCGCCGGGACAGGGATCCCCTACGAGCAGTACTTC. It encodes CASSAGTGIPYEQYF.

To note about this clonotype: Lacking the conserved final phenylalanine or tryptophan, this CDR3 likely reflects a read error. This sequence joins TRBV27 and TRBJ2-2; D call uncertain. Germline values: CDR1 MNHEY, CDR2 SMNVEV (reference sequence). V lost 0 bases and J 7 bases, leaving 12 bases between the germline ends. The CDR3 has 15 amino acids. The DNA of the CDR3 is TGTGCCAGCAGTTTATCCGGAGTTGTCAACGGGGAGCTGTTTTCT. This translates into CASSLSGVVNGELFS.